A selection of T cell receptor beta chains follows, all from one sample in a study of T cells in Graves' hyperthyroidism and ophthalmopathy. TCRdb independently ran MiXCR on the multiplex PCR reads; one entry per CDR3 protein. The sample yields 95,000 to 100,000 distinct CDR3 sequences, about 51% seen once. Sequencing input: blood. The source of these receptors is a woman in her thirties or forties with Graves' hyperthyroidism. CDR3s include the opening cysteine and the closing phenylalanine or tryptophan. The D gene is left open where the match is weak. Clone size is not always given. Where it is, it says once, few, many or a class for expanded clones.

D gene	V gene	J gene	CDR3 length	clone size	CDR3 protein	CDR3 DNA
TRBD1	TRBV10-3	TRBJ2-5	16	-	CAISPGGDRYQETQYF	TGTGCCATCAGTCCTGGCGGGGACAGGTACCAAGAGACCCAGTACTTC
-	TRBV20-1	TRBJ2-5	12	-	CSALDYQETQYF	TGCAGTGCCCTGGACTACCAAGAGACCCAGTACTTC
-	TRBV28	TRBJ1-6	14	many	CASSFTQNNSPLHF	TGTGCCAGCAGTTTCACACAAAATAATTCACCCCTCCACTTT
-	TRBV20-1	TRBJ1-3	14	many	CSARGRGRGNTIYF	TGCAGTGCTCGGGGCCGGGGGCGAGGAAACACCATATATTTT
-	TRBV6-1	TRBJ2-2	15	-	CASSNHPGVAGELFF	TGTGCCAGCAGTAACCACCCGGGAGTCGCCGGGGAGCTGTTTTTT
-	TRBV20-1	TRBJ1-4	15	-	CSARYPGPRNEKLFF	TGCAGTGCTAGATACCCGGGACCGCGAAATGAAAAACTGTTTTTT
-	TRBV7-9	TRBJ1-2	16	many	CASSFGDISRDYGYTF	TGTGCCAGCAGCTTCGGGGACATCTCGCGGGACTATGGCTACACCTTC
TRBD1	TRBV12-3/TRBV12-4	TRBJ1-2	14	many	CASTSGTGNYGYTF	TGTGCCAGCACCTCCGGGACAGGGAACTATGGCTACACCTTC
TRBD1	TRBV10-2	TRBJ2-7	15	many	CASSADRRTGYEQYF	TGCGCCAGCAGTGCCGATCGAAGGACAGGCTACGAGCAGTACTTC
TRBD1	TRBV4-1	TRBJ2-7	15	many	CASSQEETGTYEQYF	TGCGCCAGCAGCCAAGAAGAGACAGGGACCTACGAGCAGTACTTC